This record covers a single T cell receptor beta chain. Its specificity is unknown. The data were obtained in a study of T cells expressing NK-cell markers. Background on the study: HCMV serostatus: most of the eight sequenced donors positive, one negative. General observations from the study: Also leading the CD3+CD56-NKG2C+ fraction in a handful of donors were these clonotypes.

The CDR3 length is 16 residues. The germline CDR1 and CDR2 sequences are KGHSH and LQKENI. What made the TCR beta cDNA was 5'RACE template switching with UMIs. TCRdb re-called the 5' RACE reads, yielding one record per CDR3 amino acid sequence without DNA. Its table lists about 410,000 distinct CDR3 sequences. The TCR sequence derives from a woman aged 45-59 years in good health. The source material was blood T cells: a sorted CD56 or NKG2C T cell subset, CD4+ or CD8+ T cells, or bulk PBMC T cells (not recorded which). The V call is TRBV18, the J call TRBJ2-6; TCRdb picks TRBD1, but there is no DNA to check that call. This chain's CDR3 is CASRNTGGSGANVLTF.